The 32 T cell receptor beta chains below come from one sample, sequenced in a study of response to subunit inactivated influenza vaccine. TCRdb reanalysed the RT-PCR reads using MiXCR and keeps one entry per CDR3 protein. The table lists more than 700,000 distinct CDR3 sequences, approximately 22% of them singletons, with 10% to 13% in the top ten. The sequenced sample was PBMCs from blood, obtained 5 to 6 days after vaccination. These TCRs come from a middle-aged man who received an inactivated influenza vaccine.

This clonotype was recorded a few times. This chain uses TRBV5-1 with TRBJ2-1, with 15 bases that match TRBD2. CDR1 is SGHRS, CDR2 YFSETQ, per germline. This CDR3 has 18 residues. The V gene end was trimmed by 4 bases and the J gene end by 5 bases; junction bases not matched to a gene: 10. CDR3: CASSLRTSGRAVNNEQFF. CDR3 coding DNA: TGCGCCAGCAGCCTACGGACTAGCGGGAGGGCGGTAAACAATGAGCAGTTCTTC. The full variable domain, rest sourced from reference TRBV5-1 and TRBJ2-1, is KAGVTQTPRYLIKTRGQQVTLSCSPISGHRSVSWYQQTPGQGLQFLFEYFSETQRNKGNFPGRFSGRQFSNSRSEMNVSTLELGDSALYLCASSLRTSGRAVNNEQFFGPGTRLTVL.

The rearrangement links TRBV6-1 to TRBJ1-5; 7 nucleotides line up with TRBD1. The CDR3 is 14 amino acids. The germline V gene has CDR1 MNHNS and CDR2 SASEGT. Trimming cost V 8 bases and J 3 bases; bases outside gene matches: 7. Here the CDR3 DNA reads TGTGCCAGCGAACAGGGGTCCTACAATCAGCCCCAGCATTTT. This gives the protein CASEQGSYNQPQHF.

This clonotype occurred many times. The CDR3 nucleotides read TGCAGTGCTAGAGTGGCGGGAGGATTCTACGAGCAGTACTTC. Translating gives CSARVAGGFYEQYF. The V call is TRBV20-1, the J call TRBJ2-7, with 8 bases that match TRBD2. The CDR3 has 14 amino acids. CDR1 DFQATT and CDR2 SNEGSKA come from the germline V gene (reference sequence). V lost 1 base to trimming and J lost 3 bases; unmatched junction nucleotides: 5.

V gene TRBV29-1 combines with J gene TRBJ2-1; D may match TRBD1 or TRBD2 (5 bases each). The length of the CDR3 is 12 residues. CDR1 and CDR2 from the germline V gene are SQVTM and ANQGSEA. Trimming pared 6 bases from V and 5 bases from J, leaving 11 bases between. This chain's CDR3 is CSVDTRHNEQFF. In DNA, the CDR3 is TGCAGCGTGGACACTAGGCACAATGAGCAGTTCTTC.

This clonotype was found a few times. The CDR3 bases are TGCAGTGCTAGCCGCGGGCCCCAGACAGATACGCAGTATTTT. Translation gives CSASRGPQTDTQYF. The chain recombines TRBV20-1 with TRBJ2-3; weak D call: TRBD2 (5 bases). Germline CDR1 and CDR2: DFQATT and SNEGSKA (reference sequence). CDR3 size: 14 residues. Trimming took 3 bases from V and 3 from J, leaving 13 bases between them.

DNA of the CDR3: TGTGCCAGCGGTCCGGGGAGGGCCATGGGTGAGCAGTACTTC. Translation gives CASGPGRAMGEQYF. This rearrangement joins TRBV7-9 to TRBJ2-7; TRBD2 aligns across 7 bases. The germline V gene encodes CDR1 SEHNR and CDR2 FQNEAQ (reference sequence). This CDR3 has 14 residues. V was clipped by 8 bases and J by 7 bases; unmatched bases: 14.

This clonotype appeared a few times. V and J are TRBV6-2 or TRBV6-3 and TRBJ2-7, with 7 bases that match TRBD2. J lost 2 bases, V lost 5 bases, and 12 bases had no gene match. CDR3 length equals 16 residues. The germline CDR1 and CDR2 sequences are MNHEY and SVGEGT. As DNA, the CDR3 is TGTGCCAGCAGTCCCCGGGACTATCAAGAAGCCTACGAGCAGTACTTC. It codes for CASSPRDYQEAYEQYF.

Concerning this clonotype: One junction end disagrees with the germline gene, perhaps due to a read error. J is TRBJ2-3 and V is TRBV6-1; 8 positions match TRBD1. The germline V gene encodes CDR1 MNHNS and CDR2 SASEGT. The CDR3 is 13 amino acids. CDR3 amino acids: CAGRTGSTDTQYF. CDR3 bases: TGTGCCGGCAGGACAGGGAGCACAGATACGCAGTATTTT.

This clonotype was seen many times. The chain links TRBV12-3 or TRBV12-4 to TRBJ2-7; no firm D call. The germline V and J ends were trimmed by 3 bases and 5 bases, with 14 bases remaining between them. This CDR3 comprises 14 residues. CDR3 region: CASSFWGPDHEQYF. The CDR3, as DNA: TGTGCCAGCAGTTTCTGGGGTCCAGACCACGAGCAGTACTTC.

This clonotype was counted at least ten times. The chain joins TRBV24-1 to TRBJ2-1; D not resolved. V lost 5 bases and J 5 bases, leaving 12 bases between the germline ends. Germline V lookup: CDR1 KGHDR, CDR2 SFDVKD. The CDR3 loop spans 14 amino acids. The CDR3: CATSAERADNEQFF. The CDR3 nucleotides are TGTGCCACCAGTGCCGAAAGGGCAGACAATGAGCAGTTCTTC.

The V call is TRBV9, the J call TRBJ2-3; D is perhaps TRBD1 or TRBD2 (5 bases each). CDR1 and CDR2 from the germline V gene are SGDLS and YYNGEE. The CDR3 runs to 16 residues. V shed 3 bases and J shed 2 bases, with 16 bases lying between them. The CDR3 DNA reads TGTGCCAGCAGCGGGCCCGGGGCTTACCACACAGATACGCAGTATTTT. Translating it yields CASSGPGAYHTDTQYF. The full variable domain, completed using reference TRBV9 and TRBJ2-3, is DSGVTQTPKHLITATGQRVTLRCSPRSGDLSVYWYQQSLDQGLQFLIQYYNGEERAKGNILERFSAQQFPDLHSELNLSSLELGDSALYFCASSGPGAYHTDTQYFGPGTRLTVL.

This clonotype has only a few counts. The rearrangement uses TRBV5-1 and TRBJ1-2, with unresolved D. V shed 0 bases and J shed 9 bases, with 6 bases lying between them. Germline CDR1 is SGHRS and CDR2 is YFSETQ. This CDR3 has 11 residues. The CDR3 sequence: CASSLGDSYTF. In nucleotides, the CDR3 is TGCGCCAGCAGCTTGGGTGACAGCTACACCTTC.

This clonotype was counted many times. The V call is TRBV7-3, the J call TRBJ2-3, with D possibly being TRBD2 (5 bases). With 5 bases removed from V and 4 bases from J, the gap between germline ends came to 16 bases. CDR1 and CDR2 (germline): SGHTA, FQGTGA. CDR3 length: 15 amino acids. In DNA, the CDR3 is TGTGCCAGCAGCCGGGGAGTCCAACGTTCAGATACGCAGTATTTT. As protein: CASSRGVQRSDTQYF.

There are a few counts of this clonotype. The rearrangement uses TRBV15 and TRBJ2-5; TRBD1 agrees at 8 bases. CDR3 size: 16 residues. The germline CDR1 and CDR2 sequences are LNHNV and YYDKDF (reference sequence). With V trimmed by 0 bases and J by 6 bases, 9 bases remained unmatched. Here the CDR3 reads CATSRDETGAWKTQYF. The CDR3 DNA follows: TGTGCCACCAGCAGAGATGAGACAGGGGCCTGGAAGACCCAGTACTTC.

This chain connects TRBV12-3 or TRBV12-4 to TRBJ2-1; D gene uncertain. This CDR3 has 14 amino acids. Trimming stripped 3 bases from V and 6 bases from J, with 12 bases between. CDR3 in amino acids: CASSFRVGLNEQFF. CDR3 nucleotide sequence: TGTGCCAGCAGTTTTAGAGTTGGGCTCAATGAGCAGTTCTTC.

DNA of the CDR3: TGTGCCAGCAGCTCCGCCCGGGACAGTATGGATTTGGTTAAGCAGTACTTC. It specifies CASSSARDSMDLVKQYF. The chain couples TRBV7-9 to TRBJ2-7; TRBD1 matches at 7 bases. Germline V CDR1 and CDR2: SEHNR, FQNEAQ (reference sequence). This CDR3 spans 17 amino acids. With 4 bases clipped from V and 8 bases from J, the junction kept 20 bases outside the gene matches.

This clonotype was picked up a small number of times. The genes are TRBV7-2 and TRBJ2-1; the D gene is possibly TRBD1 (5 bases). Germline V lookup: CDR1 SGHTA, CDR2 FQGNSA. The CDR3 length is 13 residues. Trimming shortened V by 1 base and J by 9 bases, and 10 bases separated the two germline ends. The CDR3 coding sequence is TGTGCCAGCAGCTTAGGCAGGGATCGTGAGCAGTTCTTC. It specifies CASSLGRDREQFF.

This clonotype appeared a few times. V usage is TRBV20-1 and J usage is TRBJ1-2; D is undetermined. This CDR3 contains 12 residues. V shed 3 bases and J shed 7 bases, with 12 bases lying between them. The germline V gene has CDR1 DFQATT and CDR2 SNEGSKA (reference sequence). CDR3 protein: CSASNSGSGYTF. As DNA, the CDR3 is TGCAGTGCTAGCAACTCTGGGAGTGGCTACACCTTC.

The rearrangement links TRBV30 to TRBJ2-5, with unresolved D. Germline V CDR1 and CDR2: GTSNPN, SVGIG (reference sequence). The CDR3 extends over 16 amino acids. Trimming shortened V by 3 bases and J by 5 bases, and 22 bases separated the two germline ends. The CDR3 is CAWSVGRLGGSETQYF. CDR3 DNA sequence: TGTGCCTGGAGCGTGGGTCGTTTGGGCGGTAGTGAGACCCAGTACTTC.

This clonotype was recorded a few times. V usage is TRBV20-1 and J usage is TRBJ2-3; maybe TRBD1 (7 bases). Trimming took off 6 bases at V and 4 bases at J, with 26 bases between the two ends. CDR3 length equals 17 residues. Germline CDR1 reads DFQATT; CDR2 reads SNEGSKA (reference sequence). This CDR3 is CSAIHLQGGGRSDTQYF. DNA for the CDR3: TGCAGTGCCATACATCTCCAGGGGGGCGGAAGGTCAGATACGCAGTATTTT.

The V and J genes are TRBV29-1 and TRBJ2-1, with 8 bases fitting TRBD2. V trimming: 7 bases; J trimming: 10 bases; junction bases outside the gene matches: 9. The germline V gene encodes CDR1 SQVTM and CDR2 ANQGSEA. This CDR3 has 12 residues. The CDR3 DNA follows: TGCAGCGCCGGGAGGGGGGCAAGGGAGCAGTTCTTC. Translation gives CSAGRGAREQFF.

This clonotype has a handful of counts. In DNA, the CDR3 is TGCAGCGTTCTCCGGGACAGTTCCTACGAGCAGTACTTC. It codes for CSVLRDSSYEQYF. The chain recombines TRBV29-1 with TRBJ2-7, with 7 bases lining up with TRBD1. This CDR3 has 13 residues. Looked up from germline, CDR1 is SQVTM and CDR2 is ANQGSEA. V shed 5 bases and J 1 base; nucleotides not matched to a gene: 5.

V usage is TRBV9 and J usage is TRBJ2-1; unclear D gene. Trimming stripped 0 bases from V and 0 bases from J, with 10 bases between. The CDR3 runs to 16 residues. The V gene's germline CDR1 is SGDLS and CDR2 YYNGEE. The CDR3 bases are TGTGCCAGCAGCGTAGCTGGCACAAGCTCCTACAATGAGCAGTTCTTC. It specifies CASSVAGTSSYNEQFF.

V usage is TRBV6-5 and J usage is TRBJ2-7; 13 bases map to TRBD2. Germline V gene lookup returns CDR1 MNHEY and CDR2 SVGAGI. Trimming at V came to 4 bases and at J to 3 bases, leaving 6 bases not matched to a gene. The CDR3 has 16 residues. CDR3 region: CASSSMGLAGRYEQYF. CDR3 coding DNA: TGTGCCAGCAGTTCTATGGGACTAGCGGGACGCTACGAGCAGTACTTC.

This CDR3 is CSVESGEAGGLYEQYF. CDR3 nucleotides: TGCAGCGTTGAAAGCGGGGAGGCGGGAGGGCTCTACGAGCAGTACTTC. The chain uses TRBV29-1 and TRBJ2-7; 9 bases map to TRBD2. Trimming removed 2 bases from V and 3 bases from J; junction bases left unmatched: 11. The CDR3 consists of 16 residues. Germline values: CDR1 SQVTM, CDR2 ANQGSEA.

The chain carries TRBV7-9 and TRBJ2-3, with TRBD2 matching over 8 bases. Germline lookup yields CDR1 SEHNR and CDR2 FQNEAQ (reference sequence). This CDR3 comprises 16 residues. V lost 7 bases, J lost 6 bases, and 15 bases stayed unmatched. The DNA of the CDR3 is TGTGCCAGCACCGGCCCCCGGTCCGGGAGGGCGGATACGCAGTATTTT. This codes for CASTGPRSGRADTQYF.

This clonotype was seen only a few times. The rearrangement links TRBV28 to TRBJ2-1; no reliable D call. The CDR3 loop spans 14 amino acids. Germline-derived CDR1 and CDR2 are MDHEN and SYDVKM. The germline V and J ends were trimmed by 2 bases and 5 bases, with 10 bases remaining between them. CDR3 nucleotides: TGTGCCAGCAGTTTAGATCGTCCGAACAATGAGCAGTTCTTC. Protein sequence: CASSLDRPNNEQFF. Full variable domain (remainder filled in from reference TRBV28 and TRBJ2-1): DVKVTQSSRYLVKRTGEKVFLECVQDMDHENMFWYRQDPGLGLRLIYFSYDVKMKEKGDIPEGYSVSREKKERFSLILESASTNQTSMYLCASSLDRPNNEQFFGPGTRLTVL.

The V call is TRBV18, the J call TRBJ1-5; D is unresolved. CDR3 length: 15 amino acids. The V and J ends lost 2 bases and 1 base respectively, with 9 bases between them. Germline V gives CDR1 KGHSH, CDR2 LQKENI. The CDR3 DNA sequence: TGTGCCAGCTCACCAATCCGGGTCAGCAATCAGCCCCAGCATTTT. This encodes CASSPIRVSNQPQHF. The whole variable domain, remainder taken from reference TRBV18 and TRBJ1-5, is NAGVMQNPRHLVRRRGQEARLRCSPMKGHSHVYWYRQLPEEGLKFMVYLQKENIIDESGMPKERFSAEFPKEGPSILRIQQVVRGDSAAYFCASSPIRVSNQPQHFGDGTRLSIL.

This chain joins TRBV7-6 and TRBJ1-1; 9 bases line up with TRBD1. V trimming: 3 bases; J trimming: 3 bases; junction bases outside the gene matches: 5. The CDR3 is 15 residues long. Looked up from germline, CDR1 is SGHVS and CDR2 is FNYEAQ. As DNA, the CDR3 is TGTGCCAGCAGCTTGACAGGGGGGATAGACACTGAAGCTTTCTTT. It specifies CASSLTGGIDTEAFF.

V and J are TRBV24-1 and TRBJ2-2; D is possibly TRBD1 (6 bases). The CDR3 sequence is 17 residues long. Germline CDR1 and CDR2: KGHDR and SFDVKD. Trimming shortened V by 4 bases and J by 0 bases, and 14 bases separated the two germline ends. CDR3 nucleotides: TGTGCCACCAGTGACTCTAGACAGGCTCCGAACACCGGGGAGCTGTTTTTT. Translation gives CATSDSRQAPNTGELFF.

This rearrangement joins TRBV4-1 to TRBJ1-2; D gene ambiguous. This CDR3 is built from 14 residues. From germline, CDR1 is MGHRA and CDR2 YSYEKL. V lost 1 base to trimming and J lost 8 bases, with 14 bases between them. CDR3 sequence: CASSQGLQIKGYTF. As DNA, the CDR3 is TGCGCCAGCAGCCAAGGTCTACAGATTAAGGGCTACACCTTC.

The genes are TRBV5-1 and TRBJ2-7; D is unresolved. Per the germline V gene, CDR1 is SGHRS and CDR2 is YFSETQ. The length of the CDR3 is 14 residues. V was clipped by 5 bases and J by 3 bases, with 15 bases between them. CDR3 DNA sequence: TGCGCCAGCAGTGGCACTCCGAGTTTCTACGAGCAGTACTTC. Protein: CASSGTPSFYEQYF. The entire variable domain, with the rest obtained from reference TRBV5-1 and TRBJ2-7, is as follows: KAGVTQTPRYLIKTRGQQVTLSCSPISGHRSVSWYQQTPGQGLQFLFEYFSETQRNKGNFPGRFSGRQFSNSRSEMNVSTLELGDSALYLCASSGTPSFYEQYFGPGTRLTVT.